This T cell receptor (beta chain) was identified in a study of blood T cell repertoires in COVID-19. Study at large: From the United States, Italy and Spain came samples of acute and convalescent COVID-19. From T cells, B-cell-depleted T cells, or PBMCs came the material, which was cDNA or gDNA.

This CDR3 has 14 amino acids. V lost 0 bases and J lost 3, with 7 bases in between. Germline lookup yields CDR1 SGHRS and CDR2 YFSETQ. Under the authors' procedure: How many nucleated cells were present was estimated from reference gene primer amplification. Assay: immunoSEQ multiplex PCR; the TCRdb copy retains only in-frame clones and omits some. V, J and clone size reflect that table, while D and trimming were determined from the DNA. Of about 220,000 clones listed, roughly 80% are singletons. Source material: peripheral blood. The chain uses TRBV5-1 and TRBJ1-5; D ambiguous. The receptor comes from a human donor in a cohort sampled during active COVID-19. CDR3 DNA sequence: TGCGCCAGCAGCTTGGACAGCCCCAATCAGCCCCAGCATTTT. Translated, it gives CASSLDSPNQPQHF.